These T cell receptor beta chains were read from a single sample in a study of long-term antiretroviral therapy in people with HIV. Profiling relied on immunoSEQ multiplex PCR, and the TCRdb table lists in-frame clones only, not all of them. The table lists roughly 17,000 clones, under 85% of them singletons. Material: unsorted PBMCs, obtained 2.3 years after starting antiretroviral therapy. The receptors come from a woman aged 40 to 55 with HIV. The CDR3 runs from the conserved cysteine through the conserved F or W. The D gene is left open where the match is weak. Not every row has a clone size; where given, it reads once, few, many or a size class.

d_gene: TRBD1
j_gene: TRBJ2-5
abundance: once
v_gene: TRBV14
CDR3nt: TGTGCCAGCAGCCATATCACAGGGGGCGAAGAGACCCAGTACTTC
CDR3aa: CASSHITGGEETQYF

d_gene: -
j_gene: TRBJ1-5
abundance: -
v_gene: TRBV30
CDR3nt: TGTGCCTGGAGCGAACCCCGCCGAGGGGTTAACAATCAGCCCCAGCATTTT
CDR3aa: CAWSEPRRGVNNQPQHF

d_gene: -
j_gene: TRBJ2-1
abundance: -
v_gene: TRBV2
CDR3nt: TGTGCCAGCAGTGAGGGGGCCACCAATGAGCAGTTCTTC
CDR3aa: CASSEGATNEQFF

d_gene: TRBD1
j_gene: TRBJ2-7
abundance: -
v_gene: TRBV11-2
CDR3nt: TGTGCCAGCAGCCACAGGGGGGACTACGAGCAGTACTTC
CDR3aa: CASSHRGDYEQYF

d_gene: TRBD1
j_gene: TRBJ1-2
abundance: -
v_gene: TRBV19
CDR3nt: TGTGCCAGTAGGAGACAGGGGTCCCATGGCTACACCTTC
CDR3aa: CASRRQGSHGYTF

d_gene: -
j_gene: TRBJ1-2
abundance: -
v_gene: TRBV6-6
CDR3nt: TGTGCCAGCAGTCGCGGAGGGGAATATGGCTACACCTTC
CDR3aa: CASSRGGEYGYTF

d_gene: TRBD1
j_gene: TRBJ1-5
abundance: -
v_gene: TRBV5-1
CDR3nt: TGCGCCAGCAGAAGAGGGACAGGGGGGAAACAGCCCCAGCATTTT
CDR3aa: CASRRGTGGKQPQHF

d_gene: -
j_gene: TRBJ1-5
abundance: once
v_gene: TRBV6-1
CDR3nt: TGTGCCAGCAGAGGTCACGATCAGCCCCAGCATTTT
CDR3aa: CASRGHDQPQHF

d_gene: -
j_gene: TRBJ2-7
abundance: -
v_gene: TRBV30
CDR3nt: TGTGCCTGGAGCCCCTCCGGGAACTCCTACGAGCAGTACTTC
CDR3aa: CAWSPSGNSYEQYF

d_gene: -
j_gene: TRBJ2-5
abundance: -
v_gene: TRBV6-6
CDR3nt: TGTGCCAGCAGTTACAACGGATGGGAGACCCAGTACTTC
CDR3aa: CASSYNGWETQYF

d_gene: -
j_gene: TRBJ1-1
abundance: -
v_gene: TRBV10-3
CDR3nt: TGTGCCATCAGTGAACAGACAGGTTCGGGAACTGAAGCTTTCTTT
CDR3aa: CAISEQTGSGTEAFF

d_gene: -
j_gene: TRBJ2-7
abundance: -
v_gene: TRBV2
CDR3nt: TGTGCCAGCACAGTGGAGGGCTACGAGCAGTACTTC
CDR3aa: CASTVEGYEQYF

d_gene: TRBD1
j_gene: TRBJ1-2
abundance: -
v_gene: TRBV5-1
CDR3nt: TGCGCCAGCAGCCCGGACAGGGTTGATTATGGCTACACCTTC
CDR3aa: CASSPDRVDYGYTF

d_gene: -
j_gene: TRBJ2-3
abundance: -
v_gene: TRBV5-5
CDR3nt: TGTGCCAGCAGCTTGGGCGGGGTGTCTGGCACAGATACGCAGTATTTT
CDR3aa: CASSLGGVSGTDTQYF

d_gene: -
j_gene: TRBJ2-1
abundance: -
v_gene: TRBV7-8
CDR3nt: TGTGCCAGCAGCCTCGGGGGCGGGGTGAGCGATGAGCAGTTCTTC
CDR3aa: CASSLGGGVSDEQFF

d_gene: -
j_gene: TRBJ2-1
abundance: -
v_gene: TRBV19
CDR3nt: TGTGCCAGTAGTATAGATCGGGGCCGAGCCTACAATGAGCAGTTCTTC
CDR3aa: CASSIDRGRAYNEQFF

d_gene: -
j_gene: TRBJ1-1
abundance: -
v_gene: TRBV27
CDR3nt: TGTGCCAGCAGTTCAAAATTTGGGGGGCGGAACACTGAAGCTTTCTTT
CDR3aa: CASSSKFGGRNTEAFF

d_gene: TRBD2
j_gene: TRBJ2-1
abundance: -
v_gene: TRBV19
CDR3nt: TGTGCCAGTAGTATAGATGCAGCGGGAGGCTACAATGAGCAGTTCTTC
CDR3aa: CASSIDAAGGYNEQFF

d_gene: -
j_gene: TRBJ2-2
abundance: -
v_gene: TRBV19
CDR3nt: TGTGCCAGTAATTTGCCGCCGGGGGCGCTGTTTTTT
CDR3aa: CASNLPPGALFF

d_gene: -
j_gene: TRBJ2-7
abundance: few
v_gene: TRBV6-5
CDR3nt: TGTGCCAGCAGTTCCCAAAGTTCCTACGAGCAGTACTTC
CDR3aa: CASSSQSSYEQYF

d_gene: TRBD1
j_gene: TRBJ1-1
abundance: -
v_gene: TRBV19
CDR3nt: TGTGCCAGTCGTAGGGCCGGGACAGAGCCTAGGAACACTGAAGCTTTCTTT
CDR3aa: CASRRAGTEPRNTEAFF

d_gene: -
j_gene: TRBJ2-7
abundance: once
v_gene: TRBV5-8
CDR3nt: TGTGCCAGCAGCTTGAGGCTGTACGAGCAGTACTTC
CDR3aa: CASSLRLYEQYF

d_gene: TRBD1
j_gene: TRBJ2-3
abundance: -
v_gene: TRBV2
CDR3nt: TGTGCCAGCACCCCGGGACAGGGGTATGCAGATACGCAGTATTTT
CDR3aa: CASTPGQGYADTQYF

d_gene: -
j_gene: TRBJ2-7
abundance: -
v_gene: TRBV6-5
CDR3nt: TGTGCCAGCAGTTACGGAAGACGGGAGATCTACGAGCAGTACTTC
CDR3aa: CASSYGRREIYEQYF

d_gene: TRBD2
j_gene: TRBJ2-7
abundance: -
v_gene: TRBV6-5
CDR3nt: TGTGCCAGCAGACCGGGACTACAATTCTACGAGCAGTACTTC
CDR3aa: CASRPGLQFYEQYF

d_gene: -
j_gene: TRBJ2-1
abundance: -
v_gene: TRBV7-6
CDR3nt: TGTGCCAGCACCCCCAGCTCCTACAATGAGCAGTTCTTC
CDR3aa: CASTPSSYNEQFF